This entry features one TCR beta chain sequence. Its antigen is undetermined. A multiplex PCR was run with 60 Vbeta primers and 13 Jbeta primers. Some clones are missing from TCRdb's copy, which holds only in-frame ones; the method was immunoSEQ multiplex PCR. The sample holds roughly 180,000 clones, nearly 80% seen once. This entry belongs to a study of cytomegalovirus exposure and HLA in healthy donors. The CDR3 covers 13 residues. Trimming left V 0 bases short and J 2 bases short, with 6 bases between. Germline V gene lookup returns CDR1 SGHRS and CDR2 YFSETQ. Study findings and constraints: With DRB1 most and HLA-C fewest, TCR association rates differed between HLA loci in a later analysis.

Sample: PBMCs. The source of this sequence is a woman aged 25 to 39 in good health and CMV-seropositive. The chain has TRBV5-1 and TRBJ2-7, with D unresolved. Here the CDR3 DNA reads TGCGCCAGCAGCTTGGACAAAACCTACGAGCAGTACTTC. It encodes CASSLDKTYEQYF.